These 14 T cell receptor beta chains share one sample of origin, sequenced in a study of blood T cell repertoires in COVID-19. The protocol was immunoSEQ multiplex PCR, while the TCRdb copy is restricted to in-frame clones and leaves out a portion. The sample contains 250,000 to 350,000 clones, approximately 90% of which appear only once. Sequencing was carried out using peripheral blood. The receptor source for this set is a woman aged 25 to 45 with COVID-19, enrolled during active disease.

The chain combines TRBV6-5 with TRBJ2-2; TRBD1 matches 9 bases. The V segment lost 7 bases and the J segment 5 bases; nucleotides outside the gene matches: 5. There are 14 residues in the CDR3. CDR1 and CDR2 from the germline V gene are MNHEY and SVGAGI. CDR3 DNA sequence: TGTGCCAGCAATTGGGACAGGGCGACCGGGGAGCTGTTTTTT. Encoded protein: CASNWDRATGELFF.

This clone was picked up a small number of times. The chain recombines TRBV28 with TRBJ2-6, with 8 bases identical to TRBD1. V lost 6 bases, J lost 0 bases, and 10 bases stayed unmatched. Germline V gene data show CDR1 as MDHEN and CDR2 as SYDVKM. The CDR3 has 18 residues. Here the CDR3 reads CASSPLGQGTSGANVLTF. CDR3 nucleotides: TGTGCCAGCAGCCCTCTCGGACAGGGCACCTCTGGGGCCAACGTCCTGACTTTC.

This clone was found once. CDR3 residues: CASSVGAGLNTEAFF. The CDR3 nucleotides read TGTGCCAGCAGCGTAGGGGCGGGCTTGAACACTGAAGCTTTCTTT. The rearrangement uses TRBV9 and TRBJ1-1, with D unclear. Germline lookup yields CDR1 SGDLS and CDR2 YYNGEE. The CDR3 has 15 residues. With 0 bases removed from V and 0 bases from J, the gap between germline ends came to 9 bases. The variable domain in full, with the rest retrieved from reference TRBV9 and TRBJ1-1, is DSGVTQTPKHLITATGQRVTLRCSPRSGDLSVYWYQQSLDQGLQFLIQYYNGEERAKGNILERFSAQQFPDLHSELNLSSLELGDSALYFCASSVGAGLNTEAFFGQGTRLTVV.

The CDR3 region is CSARSSYEQYF. The CDR3, as DNA: TGCAGCGCCAGGTCCTCCTACGAGCAGTACTTC. The rearrangement joins TRBV29-1 to TRBJ2-7; D is unclear. V shed 7 bases and J shed 0 bases, with 7 bases lying between them. The CDR3 covers 11 residues. CDR1 and CDR2 from the germline V gene are SQVTM and ANQGSEA.

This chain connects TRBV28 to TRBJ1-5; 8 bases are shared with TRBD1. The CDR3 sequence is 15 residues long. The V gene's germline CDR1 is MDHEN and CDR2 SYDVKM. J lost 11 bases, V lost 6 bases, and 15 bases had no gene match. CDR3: CASRGQAYGKEAQHF. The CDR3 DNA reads TGTGCCAGCAGGGGACAGGCGTACGGTAAGGAAGCCCAGCATTTT.

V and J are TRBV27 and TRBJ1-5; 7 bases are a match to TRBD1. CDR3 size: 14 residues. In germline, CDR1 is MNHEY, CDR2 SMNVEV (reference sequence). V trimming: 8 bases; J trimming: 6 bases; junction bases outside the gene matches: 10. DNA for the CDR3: TGTGCCAGCTCGAGACAGGGACTAGGTCAGCCCCAGCATTTT. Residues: CASSRQGLGQPQHF.

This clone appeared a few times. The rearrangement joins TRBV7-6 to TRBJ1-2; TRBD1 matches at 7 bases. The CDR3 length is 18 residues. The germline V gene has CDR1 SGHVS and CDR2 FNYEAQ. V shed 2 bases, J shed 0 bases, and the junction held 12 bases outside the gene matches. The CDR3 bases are TGTGCCAGCAGCTTACGGACACCGGGACAGCTTACTAACTATGGCTACACCTTC. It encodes CASSLRTPGQLTNYGYTF.

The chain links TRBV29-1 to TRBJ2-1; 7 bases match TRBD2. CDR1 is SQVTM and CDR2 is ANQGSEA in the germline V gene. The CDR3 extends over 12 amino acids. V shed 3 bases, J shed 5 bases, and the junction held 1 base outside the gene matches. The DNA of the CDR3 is TGCAGCGTTGATCGGGGGGACAATGAGCAGTTCTTC. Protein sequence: CSVDRGDNEQFF.

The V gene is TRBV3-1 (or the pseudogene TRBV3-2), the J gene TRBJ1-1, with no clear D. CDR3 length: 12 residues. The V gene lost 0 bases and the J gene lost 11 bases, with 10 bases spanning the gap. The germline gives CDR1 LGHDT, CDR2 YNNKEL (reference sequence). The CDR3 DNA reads TGTGCCAGCAGCCAAGAGAGCACGGGTGCTTTCTTT. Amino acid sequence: CASSQESTGAFF.

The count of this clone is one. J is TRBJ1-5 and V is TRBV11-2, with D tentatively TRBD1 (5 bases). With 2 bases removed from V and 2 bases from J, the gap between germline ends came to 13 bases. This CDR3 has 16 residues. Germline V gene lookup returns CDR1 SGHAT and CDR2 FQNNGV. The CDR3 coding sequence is TGTGCCAGCAGCTTATGTTCGGGGGGAGGCAATCAGCCCCAGCATTTT. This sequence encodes CASSLCSGGGNQPQHF.

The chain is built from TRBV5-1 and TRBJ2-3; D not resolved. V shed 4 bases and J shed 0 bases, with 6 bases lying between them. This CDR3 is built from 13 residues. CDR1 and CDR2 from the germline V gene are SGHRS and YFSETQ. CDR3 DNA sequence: TGCGCCAGCAGCGGTACTAGCACAGATACGCAGTATTTT. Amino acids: CASSGTSTDTQYF.

In DNA form, the CDR3 reads TGTGCCTGGACTATCTATAATTCACCCCTCCACTTT. As protein: CAWTIYNSPLHF. The chain uses TRBV30 and TRBJ1-6; D remains unclear. The CDR3 runs 12 residues. Germline assignment: CDR1 GTSNPN and CDR2 SVGIG (reference sequence). With 4 bases removed from V and 3 bases from J, the gap between germline ends came to 4 bases.

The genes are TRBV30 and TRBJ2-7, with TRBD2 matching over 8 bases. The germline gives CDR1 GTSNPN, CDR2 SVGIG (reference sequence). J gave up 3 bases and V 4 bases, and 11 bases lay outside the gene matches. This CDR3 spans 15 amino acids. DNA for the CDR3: TGTGCCTGGACTCGAGGGGCTAGCGGGTACTACGAGCAGTACTTC. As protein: CAWTRGASGYYEQYF.

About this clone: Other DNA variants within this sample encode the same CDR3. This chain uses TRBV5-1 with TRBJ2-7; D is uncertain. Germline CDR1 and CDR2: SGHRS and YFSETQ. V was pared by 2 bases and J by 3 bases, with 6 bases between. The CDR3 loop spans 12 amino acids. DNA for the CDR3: TGCGCCAGCAGCTTAGGCGGCTACGAGCAGTACTTC. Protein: CASSLGGYEQYF.